These 27 T cell receptor beta chains were sequenced from one sample in a study of long-term antiretroviral therapy in people with HIV (dated by TCRdb to between 2020 and 2023). The immunoSEQ hsTCRB v3.0 assay was used at survey level resolution to sequence the TRB variable region. This is the immuneACCESS table as TCRdb keeps it, with only in-frame sequences that have V and J called. A part of the clones is gone; compared with another copy, unresolved V genes explain less than half, and the rest is unexplained. The sample table records under 20,000 clones; 80% of these occur just once. Around 10% of the sample belongs to the ten largest clones. The sequences come from unsorted PBMCs, collected 0.2 years after starting antiretroviral therapy. These receptor sequences come from a woman between 40 and 55 years old with HIV.

This clone was seen a single time. The rearrangement uses TRBV29-1 and TRBJ1-3; D gene uncertain. Between the trimmed V and J ends, which lost 3 bases and 0 bases, there was a span of 9 bases. Germline V lookup: CDR1 SQVTM, CDR2 ANQGSEA. The CDR3 is 14 amino acids. DNA for the CDR3: TGCAGCGTTGATGGGTCCGGCTCTGGAAACACCATATATTTT. Translated, it gives CSVDGSGSGNTIYF.

This chain connects TRBV10-3 to TRBJ2-3; D is unresolved. V lost 6 bases and J 5 bases, leaving 12 bases between the germline ends. The length of the CDR3 is 13 residues. The germline V gene has CDR1 ENHRY and CDR2 SYGVKD. CDR3 amino acids: CAISTSEKDTQYF. CDR3 nucleotides: TGTGCCATCAGCACCTCAGAGAAAGATACGCAGTATTTT.

The chain combines TRBV19 with TRBJ2-2; D is undetermined. Germline CDR1 reads LNHDA; CDR2 reads SQIVND (reference sequence). Trimming removed 3 bases from V and 6 bases from J, with 5 bases in between. The CDR3 loop spans 12 amino acids. CDR3 in amino acids: CASSIWSGELFF. CDR3 DNA: TGTGCCAGTAGTATTTGGTCCGGGGAGCTGTTTTTT.

The rearrangement links TRBV6-5 to TRBJ1-2; tentatively, D is TRBD1 (6 bases). V lost 2 bases and J lost 8, with 21 bases in between. The CDR3 spans 16 residues. Germline V CDR1 and CDR2: MNHEY, SVGAGI. The CDR3 loop reads CASSYVQGISARGYTF. As DNA, the CDR3 is TGTGCCAGCAGTTACGTACAGGGTATCAGCGCGCGAGGCTACACCTTC.

V is TRBV5-8 and J is TRBJ2-1; tentative D call: TRBD2 (5 bases). V lost 0 bases to trimming and J lost 8 bases, with 6 bases between them. This CDR3 comprises 12 residues. Germline V gene sequence: CDR1 SGHTS, CDR2 YDEGEE. The CDR3 spells CASSLGSDEQFF. Written as DNA, the CDR3 is TGTGCCAGCAGCTTGGGTAGCGATGAGCAGTTCTTC.

The chain links TRBV29-1 to TRBJ2-2, with D possibly being TRBD1 or TRBD2 (5 bases each). In germline, CDR1 is SQVTM, CDR2 ANQGSEA. This CDR3 has 14 residues. The V gene lost 5 bases and the J gene lost 3 bases, with 13 bases spanning the gap. CDR3 sequence (DNA): TGCAGCGTTCGTTGGCAGGGAGACACCGGGGAGCTGTTTTTT. Its translation: CSVRWQGDTGELFF.

V usage is TRBV4-3 and J usage is TRBJ2-7, with 7 bases identical to TRBD1. V trimming: 0 bases; J trimming: 4 bases; junction bases outside the gene matches: 9. From germline, CDR1 is LGHNA and CDR2 YSLEER. CDR3 length: 16 residues. CDR3 nucleotides: TGCGCCAGCAGCCAAGACCGGGACAGCGATGTATACGAGCAGTACTTC. Translating gives CASSQDRDSDVYEQYF.

The V and J genes are TRBV30 and TRBJ1-3; 7 nucleotides match TRBD1. The germline V gene has CDR1 GTSNPN and CDR2 SVGIG (reference sequence). This CDR3 comprises 13 residues. Trimming cost V 3 bases and J 4 bases; bases outside gene matches: 3. The CDR3 loop is CAWSGTAGNTIYF. The DNA for the CDR3 is TGTGCCTGGAGCGGGACAGCGGGAAACACCATATATTTT.

The CDR3 sequence is CAWSGRLAGGHPETQYF. The CDR3 coding sequence is TGTGCCTGGAGTGGGAGACTAGCGGGGGGGCACCCGGAGACCCAGTACTTC. The V gene is TRBV30, the J gene TRBJ2-5; 14 positions match TRBD2. Germline V gene data show CDR1 as GTSNPN and CDR2 as SVGIG (reference sequence). The CDR3 loop spans 17 amino acids. The trim removed 1 base at V and 5 bases at J, leaving 9 bases unmatched.

The chain couples TRBV27 to TRBJ1-1, with unresolved D. Germline V lookup: CDR1 MNHEY, CDR2 SMNVEV (reference sequence). With 5 bases removed from V and 3 bases from J, the gap between germline ends came to 25 bases. The length of the CDR3 is 18 residues. The CDR3 protein is CASSTHFYFEGPDTEAFF. The CDR3 DNA is TGTGCCAGCAGTACCCATTTCTATTTTGAAGGCCCCGACACTGAAGCTTTCTTT.

The rearrangement joins TRBV7-9 to TRBJ1-1; 8 bases align to TRBD1. V trimming: 5 bases; J trimming: 4 bases; junction bases outside the gene matches: 3. This CDR3 contains 13 residues. The germline gives CDR1 SEHNR, CDR2 FQNEAQ (reference sequence). The CDR3 sequence: CASSTTGGTEAFF. The CDR3 region has the DNA TGTGCCAGCAGCACTACAGGGGGCACTGAAGCTTTCTTT.

V and J are TRBV11-2 and TRBJ2-2; 9 nucleotides line up with TRBD1. From germline, CDR1 is SGHAT and CDR2 FQNNGV. V trimming: 2 bases; J trimming: 6 bases; junction bases outside the gene matches: 4. This CDR3 is built from 15 residues. For the CDR3, the DNA is TGTGCCAGCAGCTTAACGACAGGGGGGGCCGGGGAGCTGTTTTTT. Amino acid sequence: CASSLTTGGAGELFF.

This chain joins TRBV4-2 and TRBJ1-1, with unresolved D. CDR3 length: 11 residues. V was cut by 11 bases and J by 0 bases, with 7 bases left in between. Germline CDR1 and CDR2: LGHNA and YNFKEQ. DNA of the CDR3: TGTGCCTCGCGGATGAACACTGAAGCTTTCTTT. Amino acids: CASRMNTEAFF.

This chain's CDR3 is CASSRPGARGEQYF. CDR3 in DNA: TGTGCCAGCAGTCGGCCTGGGGCCCGCGGGGAGCAGTACTTC. The chain recombines TRBV7-2 with TRBJ2-7, with D perhaps given as TRBD1 or TRBD2 (5 bases each). The CDR3 is made up of 14 amino acids. The V end lost 6 bases, the J end lost 7 bases, and 19 bases lay between the germline ends. Per germline, CDR1 SGHTA and CDR2 FQGNSA.

This clone was counted a few times. V is TRBV11-2 and J is TRBJ1-2; the D gene is possibly TRBD1 (6 bases). The CDR3 loop spans 13 amino acids. Germline values: CDR1 SGHAT, CDR2 FQNNGV. Trimming left V 3 bases short and J 4 bases short, with 9 bases between. As DNA, the CDR3 is TGTGCCAGCAGCTTGTCAGGGGTCTATGGCTACACCTTC. Encoded protein: CASSLSGVYGYTF.

V usage is TRBV27 and J usage is TRBJ1-1, with D tentatively TRBD1 (5 bases). CDR1 MNHEY and CDR2 SMNVEV come from the germline V gene (reference sequence). This CDR3 is built from 14 residues. The germline V and J ends were trimmed by 2 bases and 1 base, with 8 bases remaining between them. The CDR3 sequence is CASSLRQTNTEAFF. The CDR3 coding sequence is TGTGCCAGCAGTTTACGACAGACGAACACTGAAGCTTTCTTT.

The gene calls are TRBV7-9 and TRBJ1-1; TRBD1 is a possible D gene (6 bases). V lost 6 bases and J 3 bases, leaving 17 bases between the germline ends. The CDR3 is made up of 15 amino acids. Germline assignment: CDR1 SEHNR and CDR2 FQNEAQ (reference sequence). In DNA, the CDR3 is TGTGCCAGCAGTTCCTACGGGACACCCGACACTGAAGCTTTCTTT. Its translation: CASSSYGTPDTEAFF.

The CDR3 region has the DNA TGTGCCAGCAGTGTGACTAGCGGGGGGTTTGATTATACGCAGTATTTT. It specifies CASSVTSGGFDYTQYF. This chain connects TRBV6-1 to TRBJ2-3, with TRBD2 matching 13 bases. Germline CDR1 MNHNS, CDR2 SASEGT. CDR3 length: 16 residues. The ends lost 4 bases at V and 7 bases at J; junction bases unmatched: 8.

The chain has TRBV5-8 and TRBJ2-7, with a possible D match to TRBD2 (5 bases). V lost 3 bases to trimming and J lost 5 bases, with 12 bases between them. Per the germline V gene, CDR1 is SGHTS and CDR2 is YDEGEE. The CDR3 is 13 amino acids. The chain's CDR3 is CASSSQTGNEQYF. The CDR3 nucleotides read TGTGCCAGCAGCTCGCAAACGGGGAACGAGCAGTACTTC.

J is TRBJ2-2 and V is TRBV30; 9 positions agree with TRBD2. Germline loops: CDR1 GTSNPN, CDR2 SVGIG (reference sequence). The ends lost 1 base at V and 4 bases at J; junction bases unmatched: 4. The CDR3 runs to 15 residues. CDR3 amino acids: CAWSGAGGLTGELFF. The CDR3 bases are TGTGCCTGGAGTGGAGCGGGGGGTCTCACCGGGGAGCTGTTTTTT.

This sequence joins TRBV2 and TRBJ2-6, with no clear D. This CDR3 is built from 15 residues. V lost 4 bases, J lost 1 base, and 8 bases lay in between. Germline V lookup: CDR1 SNHLY, CDR2 FYNNEI. In nucleotides, the CDR3 is TGTGCCAGCAGTGCTTCGGTTTCTGGGGCCAACGTCCTGACTTTC. It specifies CASSASVSGANVLTF.

V usage is TRBV5-1 and J usage is TRBJ2-7; TRBD2 agrees at 11 bases. CDR3 size: 16 residues. Germline V gene data show CDR1 as SGHRS and CDR2 as YFSETQ. V trimming: 7 bases; J trimming: 1 base; junction bases outside the gene matches: 10. The CDR3 loop is CASGPLAGGPSYEQYF. Here the CDR3 DNA reads TGCGCCAGCGGCCCCTTAGCGGGAGGGCCTTCCTACGAGCAGTACTTC.

The rearrangement uses TRBV9 and TRBJ1-1, with 7 bases matching TRBD1. Germline CDR1 and CDR2: SGDLS and YYNGEE. The CDR3 loop spans 14 amino acids. V trimming: 4 bases; J trimming: 8 bases; junction bases outside the gene matches: 11. CDR3 residues: CASSPSGQPIEAFF. The CDR3 DNA reads as TGTGCCAGCAGCCCGTCGGGACAGCCCATCGAAGCTTTCTTT.

The V gene is TRBV7-6, the J gene TRBJ2-7, with D perhaps matching TRBD1 or TRBD2 (6 bases each). The CDR3 is 16 residues long. Trimming stripped 3 bases from V and 1 base from J, with 16 bases between. The germline V gene encodes CDR1 SGHVS and CDR2 FNYEAQ. The CDR3 reads CASSLVGASGSYEQYF. CDR3 DNA sequence: TGTGCCAGCAGCTTGGTGGGGGCCAGCGGGTCCTACGAGCAGTACTTC. Variable domain in full (rest from reference TRBV7-6 and TRBJ2-7): GAGVSQSPRYKVTKRGQDVALRCDPISGHVSLYWYRQALGQGPEFLTYFNYEAQQDKSGLPNDRFSAERPEGSISTLTIQRTEQRDSAMYRCASSLVGASGSYEQYFGPGTRLTVT.

The V gene is TRBV6-1, the J gene TRBJ1-4, with TRBD1 as a possible D gene (6 bases). The CDR3 totals 16 residues. V was trimmed by 1 base and J by 7 bases, leaving 16 bases between them. From germline, CDR1 is MNHNS and CDR2 SASEGT. The CDR3 DNA reads TGTGCCAGCAGTGAAGTAAGGGGGACCGGGATTGAAAAACTGTTTTTT. It specifies CASSEVRGTGIEKLFF.

This chain joins TRBV18 and TRBJ1-3; D is unclear. In germline, CDR1 is KGHSH, CDR2 LQKENI. This CDR3 contains 14 residues. V shed 4 bases and J shed 3 bases, with 10 bases lying between them. CDR3 residues: CASSLAGLGNTIYF. The CDR3 DNA follows: TGTGCCAGCTCACTCGCAGGACTTGGAAACACCATATATTTT.

The rearrangement uses TRBV5-6 and TRBJ2-7; TRBD2 aligns across 9 bases. CDR3 length: 13 residues. CDR1 and CDR2 (germline): SGHDT, YYEEEE. The junction had 5 bases not matched to a gene; V was cut back by 4 bases and J by 6 bases. In DNA form, the CDR3 reads TGTGCCAGCAGCGTGGGACTAGCAGGCGAGCAGTACTTC. This translates into CASSVGLAGEQYF.